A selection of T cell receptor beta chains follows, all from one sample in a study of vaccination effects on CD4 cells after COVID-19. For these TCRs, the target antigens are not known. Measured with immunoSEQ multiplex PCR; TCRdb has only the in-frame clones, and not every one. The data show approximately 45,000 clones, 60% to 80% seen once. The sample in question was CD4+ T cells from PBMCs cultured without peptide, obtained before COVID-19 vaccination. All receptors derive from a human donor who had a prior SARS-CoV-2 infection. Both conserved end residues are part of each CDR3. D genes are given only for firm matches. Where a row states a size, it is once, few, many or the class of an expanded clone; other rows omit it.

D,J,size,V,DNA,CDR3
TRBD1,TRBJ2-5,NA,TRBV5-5,TGTGCCAGCAGCCCGACAGGGGGTGGAGAGACCCAGTACTTC,CASSPTGGGETQYF
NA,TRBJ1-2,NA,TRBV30,TGTGCCTGGAGTCGGGGGGAGGAGAATGGCTACACCTTC,CAWSRGEENGYTF
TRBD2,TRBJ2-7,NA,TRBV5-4,TGTGCCAGCAGCTCTGTGAGGGGCGGACTAGGGCCCCTGAACTCCTACGAGCAGTACTTC,CASSSVRGGLGPLNSYEQYF
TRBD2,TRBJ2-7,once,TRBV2,TGTGCCAGCAGTAGACCCTGGACTAGCGGCAGCTACGAGCAGTACTTC,CASSRPWTSGSYEQYF
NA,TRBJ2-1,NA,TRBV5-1,TGCGCCAGCAGCGAATACAATGAGCAGTTCTTC,CASSEYNEQFF
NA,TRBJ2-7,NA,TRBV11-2,TGTGCCAGCAGCTTAGTGGATAGACCCTACGAGCAGTACTTC,CASSLVDRPYEQYF
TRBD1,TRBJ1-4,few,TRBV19,TGTGCCAGTAGTATCGACGGGACAGGGAATGAAAAACTGTTTTTT,CASSIDGTGNEKLFF
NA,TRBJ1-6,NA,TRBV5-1,TGCGCCAGCAGCCTGCAGGGAAGCTCCTATAATTCACCCCTCCACTTT,CASSLQGSSYNSPLHF
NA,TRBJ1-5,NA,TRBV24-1,TGTGCCACCAGTGATAAGGGGACGGGAGCAGGCAATCAGCCCCAGCATTTT,CATSDKGTGAGNQPQHF
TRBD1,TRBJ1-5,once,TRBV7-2,TGTGCCAGCAGCCCCGACAGGGATCAGCCCCAGCATTTT,CASSPDRDQPQHF
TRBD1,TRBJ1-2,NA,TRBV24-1,TGTGCCACCAGTGATTTAAGGGACAGACCTAACTATGGCTACACCTTC,CATSDLRDRPNYGYTF
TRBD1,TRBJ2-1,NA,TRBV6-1,TGTGCCAGCAGTGAAGGGGGACAGGGGATGAATGAGCAGTTCTTC,CASSEGGQGMNEQFF
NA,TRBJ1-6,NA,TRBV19,TGTGCCAGTAGTATATCGGAGGTCGGCTATTCACCCCTCCACTTT,CASSISEVGYSPLHF
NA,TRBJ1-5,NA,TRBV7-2,TGTGCCAGCAGTCCGCATGGCCAGCCCCAGCATTTT,CASSPHGQPQHF
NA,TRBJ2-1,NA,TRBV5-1,TGCGCCAGCAGCTTGGAGGGAGGATACTCCTACAATGAGCAGTTCTTC,CASSLEGGYSYNEQFF
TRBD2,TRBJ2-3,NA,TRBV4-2,TGTGCCAGCAGCCAAGGGCTAGCGGGAGGCACAGATACGCAGTATTTT,CASSQGLAGGTDTQYF
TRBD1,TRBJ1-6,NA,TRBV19,TGTGCCAGTAGTCCCCAGGGGGCAGGTGGATCACCCCTCCACTTT,CASSPQGAGGSPLHF
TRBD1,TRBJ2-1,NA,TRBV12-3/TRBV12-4,TGTGCCAGCAGTTTGGGGGTGCAGGGGGAGTTCTTC,CASSLGVQGEFF
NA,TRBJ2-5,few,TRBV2,TGTGCCAGCAGCGCCCGACAAGAGACCCAGTACTTC,CASSARQETQYF
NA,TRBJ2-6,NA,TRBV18,TGTGCCAGCTCACCTTTACCCCCTGGGGCCAACGTCCTGACTTTC,CASSPLPPGANVLTF
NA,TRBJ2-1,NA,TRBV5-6,TGTGCCAGCAGAGAGGAAGTAGGGGGCTCCTACAATGAGCAGTTCTTC,CASREEVGGSYNEQFF
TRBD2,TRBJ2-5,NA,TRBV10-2,TGCGCCAGCAGTGCGACTAGCGGGGAGGGGACCCAGTACTTC,CASSATSGEGTQYF